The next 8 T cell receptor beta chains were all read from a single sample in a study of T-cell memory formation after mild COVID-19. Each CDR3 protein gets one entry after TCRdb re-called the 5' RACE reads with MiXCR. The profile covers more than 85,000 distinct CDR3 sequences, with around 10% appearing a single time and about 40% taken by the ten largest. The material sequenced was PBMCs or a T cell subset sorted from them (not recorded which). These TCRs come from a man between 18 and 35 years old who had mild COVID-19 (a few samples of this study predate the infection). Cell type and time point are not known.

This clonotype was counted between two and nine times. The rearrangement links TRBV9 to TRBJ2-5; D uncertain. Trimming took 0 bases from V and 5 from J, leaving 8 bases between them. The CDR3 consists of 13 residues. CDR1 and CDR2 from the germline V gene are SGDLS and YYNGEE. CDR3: CASSVDPEETQYF. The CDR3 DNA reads TGTGCCAGCAGCGTAGATCCGGAGGAGACCCAGTACTTC.

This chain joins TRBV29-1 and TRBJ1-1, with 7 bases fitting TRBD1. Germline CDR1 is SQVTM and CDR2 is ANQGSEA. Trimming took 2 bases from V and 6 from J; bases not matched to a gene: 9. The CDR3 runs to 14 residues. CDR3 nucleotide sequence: TGCAGCGTTGAATGGTCAGGGACAGAGGCTGAAGCTTTCTTT. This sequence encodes CSVEWSGTEAEAFF. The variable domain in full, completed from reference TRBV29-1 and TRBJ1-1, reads SAVISQKPSRDICQRGTSLTIQCQVDSQVTMMFWYRQQPGQSLTLIATANQGSEATYESGFVIDKFPISRPNLTFSTLTVSNMSPEDSSIYLCSVEWSGTEAEAFFGQGTRLTVV.

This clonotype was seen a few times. DNA for the CDR3: TGTGCCAGCCACTCCCTTACCCGGACTACCTTCGGGACCGGGGAGCTGTTTTTT. Residues: CASHSLTRTTFGTGELFF. J is TRBJ2-2 and V is TRBV6-2 or TRBV6-3, with a tentative D call TRBD2 (6 bases). This CDR3 is built from 18 residues. Trimming stripped 8 bases from V and 5 bases from J, with 27 bases between. Germline-derived CDR1 and CDR2 are MNHEY and SVGEGT.

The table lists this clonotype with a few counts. CDR3 sequence reads: CASSSLGLFMDV. In DNA, the CDR3 is TGTGCCAGCAGCTCTCTAGGGCTGTTTATGGACGTC. V is TRBV7-9 and J is TRBJ2-7; D ambiguous. The CDR3 covers 12 residues. Per germline, CDR1 SEHNR and CDR2 FQNEAQ (reference sequence).

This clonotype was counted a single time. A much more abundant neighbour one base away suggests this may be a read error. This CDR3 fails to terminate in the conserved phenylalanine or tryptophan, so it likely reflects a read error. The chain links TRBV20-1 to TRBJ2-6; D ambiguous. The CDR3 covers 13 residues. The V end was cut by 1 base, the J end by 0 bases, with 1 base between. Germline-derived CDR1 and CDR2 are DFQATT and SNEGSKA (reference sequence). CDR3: CSARVSGANVLTS. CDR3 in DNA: TGCAGTGCTAGAGTCTCTGGGGCCAACGTCCTGACTTCC.

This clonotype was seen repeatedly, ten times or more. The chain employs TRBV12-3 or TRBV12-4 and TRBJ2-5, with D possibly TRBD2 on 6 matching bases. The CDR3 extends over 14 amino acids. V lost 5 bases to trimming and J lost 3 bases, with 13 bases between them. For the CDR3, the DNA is TGTGCCAGCAGTCCTTTAGCGGCGGAAGAGACCCAGTACTTC. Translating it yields CASSPLAAEETQYF.

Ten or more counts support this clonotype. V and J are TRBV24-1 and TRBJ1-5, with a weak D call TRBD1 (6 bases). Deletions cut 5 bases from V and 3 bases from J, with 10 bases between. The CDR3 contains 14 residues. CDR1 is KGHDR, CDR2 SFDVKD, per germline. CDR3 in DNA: TGTGCCACCAGTGTCAGGGGTTACAATCAGCCCCAGCATTTT. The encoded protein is CATSVRGYNQPQHF.

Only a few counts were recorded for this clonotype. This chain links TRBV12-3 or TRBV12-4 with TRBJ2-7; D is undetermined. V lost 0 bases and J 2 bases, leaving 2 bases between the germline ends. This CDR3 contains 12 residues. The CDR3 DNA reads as TGTGCCAGCAGTTTAGCCACCTACGAGCAGTACTTC. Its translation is CASSLATYEQYF.